This T cell receptor (beta chain) is drawn from a study of T cells in Graves' hyperthyroidism and ophthalmopathy. General study points: The model foresaw ophthalmopathy a median around seven months prior to onset. Appearing also in blood were most of the thyroid clonotypes expanded above 0.001.

The study left out patients who had uncontrolled infection, other autoimmune disease, pregnancy or lactation. The PBMCs studied were ones that came from 10 ml fresh peripheral blood. There are a few counts of this clonotype. Its specificity is unknown. Authors of the study amplified TCR beta CDR3 regions from RNA transcripts. With the HTBI primer set, the TCR CDR3 went through a first round of RT-PCR. MiXCR was run by TCRdb on the multiplex PCR reads, yielding one entry per CDR3 protein. Among 300,000 to 350,000 distinct CDR3 sequences listed, approximately 15% were seen once. The V end lost 3 bases, the J end lost 5 bases, and 11 bases lay between the germline ends. This CDR3 region has 14 residues. Germline CDR1 is MGHDK and CDR2 is SYGVNS.

The receptor was isolated from a man aged 25-45 years with Graves' hyperthyroidism. This sequence joins TRBV25-1 and TRBJ1-5; D is unclear. Source material: blood. The CDR3 sequence is CASSDPRGDQPQHF. CDR3 DNA sequence: TGTGCCAGCAGTGACCCACGAGGCGATCAGCCCCAGCATTTT.